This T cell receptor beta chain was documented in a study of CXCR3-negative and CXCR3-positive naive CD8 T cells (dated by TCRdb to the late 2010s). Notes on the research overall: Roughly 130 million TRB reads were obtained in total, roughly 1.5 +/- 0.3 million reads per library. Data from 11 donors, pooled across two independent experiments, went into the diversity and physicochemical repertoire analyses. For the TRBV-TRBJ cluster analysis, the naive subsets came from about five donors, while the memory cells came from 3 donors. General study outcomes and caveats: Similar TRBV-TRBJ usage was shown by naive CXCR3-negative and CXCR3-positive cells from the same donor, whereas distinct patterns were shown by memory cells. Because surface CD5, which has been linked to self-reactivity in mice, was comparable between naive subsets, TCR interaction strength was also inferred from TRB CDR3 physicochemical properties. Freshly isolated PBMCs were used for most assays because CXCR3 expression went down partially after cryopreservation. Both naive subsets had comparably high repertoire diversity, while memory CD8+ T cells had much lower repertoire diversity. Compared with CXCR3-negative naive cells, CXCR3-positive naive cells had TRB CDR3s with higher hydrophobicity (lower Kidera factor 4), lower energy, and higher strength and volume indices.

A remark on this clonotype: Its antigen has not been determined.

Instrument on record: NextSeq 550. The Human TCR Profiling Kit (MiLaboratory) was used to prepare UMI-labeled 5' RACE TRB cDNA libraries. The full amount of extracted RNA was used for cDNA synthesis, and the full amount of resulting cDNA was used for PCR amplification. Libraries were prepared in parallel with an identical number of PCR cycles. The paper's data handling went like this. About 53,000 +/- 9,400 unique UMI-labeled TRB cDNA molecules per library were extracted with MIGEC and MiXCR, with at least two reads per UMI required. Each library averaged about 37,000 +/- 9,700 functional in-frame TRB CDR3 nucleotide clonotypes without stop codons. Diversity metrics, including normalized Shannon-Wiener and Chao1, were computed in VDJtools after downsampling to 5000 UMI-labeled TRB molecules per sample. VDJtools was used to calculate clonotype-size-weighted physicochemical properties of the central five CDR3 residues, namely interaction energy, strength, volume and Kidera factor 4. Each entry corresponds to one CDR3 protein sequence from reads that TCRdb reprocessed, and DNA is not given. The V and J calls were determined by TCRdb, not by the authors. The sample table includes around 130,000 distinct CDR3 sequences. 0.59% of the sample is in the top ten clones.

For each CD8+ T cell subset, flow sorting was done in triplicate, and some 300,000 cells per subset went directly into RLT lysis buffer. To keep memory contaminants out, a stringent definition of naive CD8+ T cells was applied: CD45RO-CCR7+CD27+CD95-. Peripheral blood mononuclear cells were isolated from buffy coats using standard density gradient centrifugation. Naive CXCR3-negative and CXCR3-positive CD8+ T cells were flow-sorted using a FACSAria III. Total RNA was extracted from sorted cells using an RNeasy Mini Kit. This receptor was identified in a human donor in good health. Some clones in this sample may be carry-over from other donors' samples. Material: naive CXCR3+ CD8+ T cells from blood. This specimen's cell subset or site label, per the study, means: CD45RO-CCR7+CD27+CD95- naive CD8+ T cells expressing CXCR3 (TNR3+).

CDR3 reads: CATNGQGVSGYTF. Here the chain combines TRBV6-5 and TRBJ1-2; TCRdb designates TRBD1, a call that cannot be tested without DNA. From the germline V gene, CDR1 is MNHEY and CDR2 is SVGAGI. From cysteine to phenylalanine, the CDR3 is 13 amino acids long. No DNA accompanies this entry.